The rows below give T cell receptor beta chains drawn from one sample of a study of read filtering for tumor transcriptome and immune sequencing. TCRdb reprocessed the reads via MiXCR and lists one record per CDR3 protein. The profile covers around 130,000 distinct CDR3 sequences, with over 10% appearing a single time and around 8.3% taken by the ten largest. The sequenced sample consisted of a population of CD138-negative cells sorted from bone marrow. The origin of the receptors is a donor at least 40 years old with multiple myeloma. The CDR3 runs from the conserved cysteine through the conserved F or W. The order of the fields is clone size, D gene, V gene, J gene, CDR3 protein, CDR3 DNA. D genes are given only for firm matches. The size of a clone is reported for some rows only, either as once, few or many, or as a class for expanded clones.

-	-	TRBV20-1	TRBJ2-7	CSALVSSQGGYEQYF	TGCAGTGCTTTAGTGTCGAGCCAGGGAGGCTACGAGCAGTACTTC
many	-	TRBV6-5	TRBJ1-5	CASSHSLRGPQHF	TGTGCCAGCAGCCACAGCCTTCGGGGGCCCCAGCATTTT
many	-	TRBV7-9	TRBJ2-5	CASSLDPGVEETQYF	TGTGCCAGCAGCTTAGATCCAGGGGTAGAGGAGACCCAGTACTTC
many	TRBD2	TRBV20-1	TRBJ2-3	CSAREVGGRRTDTQYF	TGCAGTGCTAGAGAGGTGGGCGGGAGGCGCACAGATACGCAGTATTTT
many	-	TRBV19	TRBJ1-5	CASSPRAVNQPQHF	TGTGCCAGTAGTCCTAGGGCCGTTAATCAGCCCCAGCATTTT
many	TRBD1	TRBV27	TRBJ2-7	CASSSTRTGYEQYF	TGTGCCAGCAGCTCCACCCGGACAGGCTACGAGCAGTACTTC
-	TRBD2	TRBV7-2	TRBJ2-7	CASSFSGPAYEQYF	TGTGCCAGCAGCTTTAGCGGGCCCGCTTACGAGCAGTACTTC
many	TRBD1	TRBV2	TRBJ2-1	CASRAGTGQGNEQFF	TGTGCCAGCAGAGCCGGGACAGGGCAAGGTAATGAGCAGTTCTTC
many	-	TRBV12-5	TRBJ2-1	CASGLALGNNEQFF	TGTGCTAGTGGTTTGGCATTAGGTAACAATGAGCAGTTCTTC
-	TRBD1	TRBV24-1	TRBJ2-1	CAASDATAGEGTGYNEQFF	TGTGCCGCCAGTGATGCCACCGCCGGGGAAGGGACAGGGTACAATGAGCAGTTCTTC
many	TRBD2	TRBV20-1	TRBJ2-3	CSASKREVADTQYF	TGCAGTGCTAGCAAACGGGAGGTTGCAGATACGCAGTATTTT
many	-	TRBV19	TRBJ2-1	CASSMGVREQFF	TGTGCCAGTAGTATGGGGGTGAGGGAGCAGTTCTTC
many	TRBD1	TRBV20-1	TRBJ1-3	CSARDPGTASGNTIYF	TGCAGTGCTAGAGATCCCGGGACAGCCTCTGGAAACACCATATATTTT
many	TRBD1	TRBV11-2	TRBJ1-2	CASSLPAGTGGYTF	TGTGCCAGCAGCTTACCGGCCGGGACAGGAGGCTACACCTTC
many	TRBD1	TRBV6-2/TRBV6-3	TRBJ1-1	CASSYSIVTGRVTEAFF	TGTGCCAGCAGTTACTCGATAGTGACAGGGCGGGTCACTGAAGCTTTCTTT
few	-	TRBV6-5	TRBJ2-7	CASSEGGTAVYEQYF	TGTGCCAGCAGTGAGGGGGGGACAGCGGTATACGAGCAGTACTTC
many	-	TRBV19	TRBJ1-5	CASSKDRQYSNQPQHF	TGTGCCAGTAGTAAGGACAGACAATATAGCAATCAGCCCCAGCATTTT
few	-	TRBV19	TRBJ1-1	CASSSDPGIFAEAFF	TGTGCCAGTAGCTCAGATCCAGGCATTTTCGCTGAAGCTTTCTTT
many	TRBD1	TRBV5-4	TRBJ2-1	CASSLGRQGHNEQFF	TGTGCCAGCAGCTTGGGCCGACAGGGACACAATGAGCAGTTCTTC
many	TRBD1	TRBV7-8	TRBJ2-4	CASSLEGQGVLYLKNIQYF	TGTGCCAGCAGCTTGGAAGGACAGGGGGTACTTTATTTGAAAAACATTCAGTACTTC
once	-	TRBV29-1	TRBJ2-2	CSVEDAVRCGGELFF	TGCAGCGTTGAAGATGCGGTCAGGTGCGGCGGGGAGCTGTTTTTT
many	-	TRBV7-9	TRBJ2-7	CASSPQGWAADEQYF	TGTGCCAGCAGCCCACAGGGATGGGCCGCGGACGAGCAGTACTTC
many	-	TRBV6-2/TRBV6-3	TRBJ2-1	CASTDGLGAYEQFF	TGTGCCAGCACCGACGGGCTGGGGGCCTATGAGCAGTTCTTC
many	-	TRBV6-2/TRBV6-3	TRBJ2-1	CASSYRSRPYNEQFF	TGTGCCAGCAGTTATCGCAGCCGTCCCTACAATGAGCAGTTCTTC
many	-	TRBV19	TRBJ2-7	CASSLVGGPPVEQYF	TGTGCCAGTAGTCTGGTGGGAGGACCTCCCGTCGAGCAGTACTTC
-	-	TRBV19	TRBJ1-1	CASSGLRGTEAFF	TGTGCCAGTTCCGGGTTGAGGGGGACTGAAGCTTTCTTT
many	TRBD2	TRBV29-1	TRBJ2-3	CSVEAMTSGYTDTQYF	TGCAGCGTTGAAGCAATGACTAGCGGGTACACAGATACGCAGTATTTT
many	-	TRBV7-9	TRBJ2-7	CASSFRRVGGLDEQYF	TGTGCCAGCAGCTTTAGGAGGGTAGGGGGTTTGGACGAGCAGTACTTC
-	-	TRBV14	TRBJ2-1	CASSQAAPPDSPSSYNEQFF	TGTGCCAGCAGCCAAGCTGCCCCCCCGGATAGCCCTAGTTCCTACAATGAACAGTTCTTT
many	-	TRBV29-1	TRBJ2-1	CSVDGQVDNEQFF	TGCAGCGTTGACGGGCAGGTGGACAATGAGCAGTTCTTC
many	-	TRBV7-6	TRBJ2-1	CASSPGPRTNEQFF	TGTGCCAGCAGCCCGGGACCCCGGACCAATGAGCAGTTCTTC
-	-	TRBV29-1	TRBJ2-4	CSVGGQGKNIQYF	TGCAGCGTTGGTGGGCAGGGCAAAAACATTCAGTACTTC
few	-	TRBV21-1	TRBJ1-2	CASSKNRDLEPNYGYTF	TGTGCCAGCAGCAAGAACCGGGACCTAGAACCTAACTATGGCTACACCTTC
many	TRBD2	TRBV29-1	TRBJ2-5	CSVEREGRSGTQYF	TGCAGCGTTGAGCGGGAGGGCCGGTCTGGGACCCAGTACTTC